This T cell receptor beta chain was identified during a study of T cell responses to AZD1222 COVID-19 vaccine. Study details: Timing groups of about 4 and about 12 weeks for second doses were pooled.

The study, taken as a whole, reports: Females made up more of the donors, who were largely white British, and clonal diversity may have come out too low. Repertoires in all cases were sampled only once the peak T cell response had passed. Spike-specific TCR breadth rose after two AZD1222 doses, and depth rose as well.

Produced via immunoSEQ multiplex PCR; TCRdb's table is partial and in-frame only. The data show about 83,000 clones, with roughly 83% seen just once and 8.7% held by the top ten. Germline lookup yields CDR1 MNHEY and CDR2 SVGEGT. CDR3 length equals 14 residues. V gave up 3 bases and J gave up 0 bases, with 8 bases separating them. About this clone itself: Antigen: not known.

The V gene is TRBV6-2 or TRBV6-3, the J gene TRBJ2-5; D gene unclear. Specimen: peripheral blood, collected on day 0 of AZD1222 vaccination. This clonotype was obtained from an adult in good health. The CDR3 here is CASSYATYQETQYF. The CDR3 DNA reads TGTGCCAGCAGTTATGCGACATACCAAGAGACCCAGTACTTC.